These 20 T cell receptor beta chains came from one sample sequenced in a study of early T cells in non-severe SARS-CoV-2 infection (dated by TCRdb to the early 2020s). To prepare the library, 5' RACE was applied. The run used a NextSeq 500. TCRdb trimmed public reads at Q25 via fastp, called clones via MiXCR and kept in-frame beta chains. Each entry merges the rows of one CDR3 protein and shows their most common DNA and genes. The sample includes roughly 70,000 distinct CDR3 sequences, with 20% observed a single time. Jointly, the top ten make up 16% of the sample. The source material was whole blood, sampled at baseline. These receptor sequences come from an adult who was a healthcare worker with PCR-confirmed SARS-CoV-2 infection or an uninfected control (not recorded which).

The J gene is TRBJ2-3, the V gene TRBV18; no reliable D call. Trimming took 5 bases from V and 5 from J, leaving 14 bases between them. The CDR3 loop spans 14 amino acids. CDR1 and CDR2 from the germline V gene are KGHSH and LQKENI. CDR3 nucleotide sequence: TGTGCCAGCTCATCCTCGGCCCTGGGAGATACGCAGTATTTT. Translating it yields CASSSSALGDTQYF. Full variable domain (remainder filled in from reference TRBV18 and TRBJ2-3): NAGVMQNPRHLVRRRGQEARLRCSPMKGHSHVYWYRQLPEEGLKFMVYLQKENIIDESGMPKERFSAEFPKEGPSILRIQQVVRGDSAAYFCASSSSALGDTQYFGPGTRLTVL.

The genes are TRBV29-1 and TRBJ1-1; 9 nucleotides line up with TRBD1. The CDR3 is 12 residues long. V was clipped by 6 bases and J by 9 bases; unmatched bases: 8. The V gene's germline CDR1 is SQVTM and CDR2 ANQGSEA. The CDR3 DNA follows: TGCAGCGTGTATAACAGGGGGCAGAAAGCTTTCTTT. This encodes CSVYNRGQKAFF. The full variable domain, rest sourced from reference TRBV29-1 and TRBJ1-1, is SAVISQKPSRDICQRGTSLTIQCQVDSQVTMMFWYRQQPGQSLTLIATANQGSEATYESGFVIDKFPISRPNLTFSTLTVSNMSPEDSSIYLCSVYNRGQKAFFGQGTRLTVV.

This clonotype was seen only a few times. The chain combines TRBV20-1 with TRBJ1-2; no firm D call. Germline-derived CDR1 and CDR2 are DFQATT and SNEGSKA (reference sequence). The CDR3 runs 13 residues. V dropped 3 bases and J dropped 0 bases, with 8 bases sitting between them. The CDR3 region is CSAREGSNYGYTF. For the CDR3, the DNA is TGCAGTGCTAGGGAAGGTTCTAACTATGGCTACACCTTC.

Only a few counts were recorded for this clonotype. This chain uses TRBV12-3 or TRBV12-4 with TRBJ2-2, with D perhaps matching TRBD1 or TRBD2 (5 bases each). The CDR3 is 15 amino acids. The V end lost 6 bases, the J end lost 2 bases, and 13 bases lay between the germline ends. CDR3 sequence: CASSYGDRNTGELFF. CDR3 DNA: TGTGCCAGCAGCTACGGGGACCGTAACACCGGGGAGCTGTTTTTT.

The chain employs TRBV13 and TRBJ2-5; 12 bases are a match to TRBD2. The V gene end was trimmed by 4 bases and the J gene end by 3 bases; junction bases not matched to a gene: 6. The length of the CDR3 is 16 residues. Germline loops: CDR1 PRHDT, CDR2 FYEKMQ (reference sequence). The CDR3 loop is CASSSTSGGDEETQYF. The CDR3 DNA reads as TGTGCCAGCAGCTCGACTAGCGGGGGAGACGAAGAGACCCAGTACTTC. Drawing the rest from reference TRBV13 and TRBJ2-5, the complete variable domain is AAGVIQSPRHLIKEKRETATLKCYPIPRHDTVYWYQQGPGQDPQFLISFYEKMQSDKGSIPDRFSAQQFSDYHSELNMSSLELGDSALYFCASSSTSGGDEETQYFGPGTRLLVL.

The chain carries TRBV10-2 and TRBJ1-2, with 7 bases aligning to TRBD1. This CDR3 has 13 amino acids. V shed 7 bases and J 4 bases; nucleotides not matched to a gene: 6. CDR1 and CDR2 from the germline V gene are WSHSY and SAAADI. The CDR3 protein is CASTDRVSYGYTF. DNA of the CDR3: TGCGCCAGCACCGACAGGGTTTCCTATGGCTACACCTTC.

This chain joins TRBV2 and TRBJ2-3; D tentatively fits TRBD1 or TRBD2 (5 bases each). The length of the CDR3 is 14 residues. Deletions cut 6 bases from V and 0 bases from J, with 10 bases between. CDR1 and CDR2 (germline): SNHLY, FYNNEI. CDR3 sequence: CASREGPSTDTQYF. In DNA, the CDR3 is TGTGCCAGCAGAGAGGGACCGAGCACAGATACGCAGTATTTT.

This clonotype has only a few counts. This chain links TRBV7-3 with TRBJ1-3, with D uncertain. Deletions cut 2 bases from V and 0 bases from J, with 5 bases between. This CDR3 is 14 amino acids long. The germline CDR1 and CDR2 sequences are SGHTA and FQGTGA. CDR3 in DNA: TGTGCCAGCAGCTTATCTAACTCTGGAAACACCATATATTTT. This translates into CASSLSNSGNTIYF.

The chain combines TRBV5-4 with TRBJ1-1; 9 positions agree with TRBD1. Germline CDR1 reads SGHNT; CDR2 reads YYREEE (reference sequence). The CDR3 loop spans 13 amino acids. Trimming removed 1 base from V and 9 bases from J; junction bases left unmatched: 4. CDR3 residues: CASSLTGGEKAFF. CDR3 nucleotides: TGTGCCAGCAGCTTGACAGGGGGCGAGAAAGCTTTCTTT.

This clonotype has more than one count but fewer than ten. The genes are TRBV7-3 and TRBJ2-1; D is possibly TRBD1 (6 bases). The CDR3 extends over 13 amino acids. Germline loops: CDR1 SGHTA, CDR2 FQGTGA. The V end lost 8 bases, the J end lost 6 bases, and 14 bases lay between the germline ends. The CDR3 loop reads CASGLGAANEQFF. Here the CDR3 DNA reads TGTGCCAGCGGATTGGGGGCGGCCAATGAGCAGTTCTTC.

V is TRBV4-2 and J is TRBJ2-7; D is possibly TRBD2 (7 bases). This CDR3 spans 14 amino acids. V dropped 4 bases and J dropped 3 bases, with 13 bases sitting between them. Per the germline V gene, CDR1 is LGHNA and CDR2 is YNFKEQ. CDR3 amino acids: CASSRSGDNYEQYF. The CDR3 region has the DNA TGTGCCAGCAGCCGAAGCGGGGACAACTACGAGCAGTACTTC.

This clonotype has more than one count but fewer than ten. The chain has TRBV2 and TRBJ1-4; 9 bases align to TRBD1. This CDR3 has 14 amino acids. Germline V gene lookup returns CDR1 SNHLY and CDR2 FYNNEI. The V and J ends lost 6 bases and 8 bases, in that order; junction bases with no gene match: 7. The CDR3 region has the DNA TGTGCCAGCAGCGAGGACAGGGGCAGCGAAAAACTGTTTTTT. Residues: CASSEDRGSEKLFF.

This chain links TRBV7-9 with TRBJ2-1, with 8 nucleotides matching TRBD2. The CDR3 runs 16 residues. The germline V gene encodes CDR1 SEHNR and CDR2 FQNEAQ (reference sequence). The junction had 15 bases not matched to a gene; V was cut back by 8 bases and J by 6 bases. CDR3 loop: CASSPSGTRALNEQFF. In DNA, the CDR3 is TGTGCCAGCTCTCCTTCCGGGACTAGAGCTCTCAATGAGCAGTTCTTC.

The chain employs TRBV4-1 and TRBJ1-1, with 7 nucleotides matching TRBD1. Germline V CDR1 and CDR2: MGHRA, YSYEKL. The length of the CDR3 is 13 residues. J was trimmed by 3 bases and V by 3 bases; bases with no gene match: 1. Here the CDR3 DNA reads TGCGCCAGCAGCCAGGGACAGTACACTGAAGCTTTCTTT. The encoded protein is CASSQGQYTEAFF.

This clonotype was recorded a few times. This sequence joins TRBV7-9 and TRBJ2-4; D is possibly TRBD1 (5 bases). Trimming cost V 5 bases and J 6 bases, with 14 bases left between them. The germline V gene encodes CDR1 SEHNR and CDR2 FQNEAQ (reference sequence). The CDR3 runs to 14 residues. CDR3: CASSLVGVGNIQYF. CDR3 bases: TGTGCCAGCAGCCTCGTAGGGGTCGGAAACATTCAGTACTTC.

This chain links TRBV3-1 with TRBJ1-2; TRBD1 agrees at 7 bases. The CDR3 covers 15 residues. In germline, CDR1 is LGHDT, CDR2 YNNKEL (reference sequence). V dropped 4 bases and J dropped 7; count of bases not matched to a gene: 12. The CDR3 here is CASSLGTGDISGYTF. The DNA for the CDR3 is TGTGCCAGCAGCCTGGGCACAGGGGACATTAGTGGCTACACCTTC.

The chain couples TRBV11-2 to TRBJ1-1; TRBD1 matches at 8 bases. Trimming at V came to 5 bases and at J to 0 bases, leaving 5 bases not matched to a gene. The CDR3 covers 15 residues. From germline, CDR1 is SGHAT and CDR2 FQNNGV. CDR3 residues: CASSIRTGMNTEAFF. In nucleotides, the CDR3 is TGTGCCAGCAGCATTCGGACAGGGATGAACACTGAAGCTTTCTTT.

The table lists this clonotype with a count of one. The J gene is TRBJ2-3, the V gene TRBV4-1; 10 nucleotides align to TRBD2. Trimming at V came to 0 bases and at J to 4 bases, leaving 4 bases not matched to a gene. The CDR3 runs to 16 residues. The germline V gene has CDR1 MGHRA and CDR2 YSYEKL. CDR3 sequence: CASSQEPSGGADTQYF. In DNA form, the CDR3 reads TGCGCCAGCAGCCAAGAACCTAGCGGGGGCGCAGATACGCAGTATTTT.

This clonotype was found a few times. The chain has TRBV18 and TRBJ1-1, with D perhaps TRBD1 (6 bases). Trimming stripped 6 bases from V and 4 bases from J, with 12 bases between. Per germline, CDR1 KGHSH and CDR2 LQKENI. There are 13 residues in the CDR3. The CDR3 DNA is TGTGCCAGCTCGGTGGAACAGGGCACTGAAGCTTTCTTT. Translated, it gives CASSVEQGTEAFF.

This clonotype was recorded a few times. This rearrangement joins TRBV5-4 to TRBJ2-5; no reliable D call. The V end was cut by 4 bases, the J end by 1 base, with 11 bases between. Per germline, CDR1 SGHNT and CDR2 YYREEE (reference sequence). The length of the CDR3 is 14 residues. This chain's CDR3 is CASSPGRTQETQYF. CDR3 bases: TGTGCCAGCAGCCCCGGGCGGACCCAAGAGACCCAGTACTTC.